These T cell receptor beta chains were read from a single sample in a study of shared clonotypes between healthy human individuals. Clones were sequenced by immunoSEQ multiplex PCR, and TCRdb holds only the in-frame ones, with some missing. The profile shows millions of clones, approximately 90% of them singletons. Input material: naive CD4+ T cells sorted from blood. These receptors originate from a man between 18 and 29 years old in good health. CDR3s include the opening cysteine and the closing phenylalanine or tryptophan. Each record gives: V gene, J gene, clone size, D gene, CDR3 protein. A D gene is named only where the DNA matches it firmly. Expanded clones are given a class, and other clones once, few, many or no size at all.

v_gene: TRBV11-2
j_gene: TRBJ2-7
abundance: .
d_gene: .
CDR3aa: CASSPRRSLYEQYF

v_gene: TRBV27
j_gene: TRBJ2-1
abundance: .
d_gene: TRBD2
CDR3aa: CASSLRAGGWYNEQFF

v_gene: TRBV27
j_gene: TRBJ1-4
abundance: .
d_gene: .
CDR3aa: CASSKTAALLNEKLFF

v_gene: TRBV7-9
j_gene: TRBJ2-5
abundance: once
d_gene: .
CDR3aa: CASSRGGLGSQETQYF

v_gene: TRBV27
j_gene: TRBJ1-2
abundance: .
d_gene: .
CDR3aa: CASSPLGGQSYGYTF

v_gene: TRBV9
j_gene: TRBJ2-3
abundance: .
d_gene: .
CDR3aa: CASSVEENTQYF

v_gene: TRBV19
j_gene: TRBJ2-3
abundance: .
d_gene: TRBD2
CDR3aa: CASRAGWTDTQYF

v_gene: TRBV28
j_gene: TRBJ2-1
abundance: once
d_gene: TRBD2
CDR3aa: CASSTAGGSYNEQFF

v_gene: TRBV19
j_gene: TRBJ2-3
abundance: .
d_gene: TRBD2
CDR3aa: CASSILAGVSTDTQYF

v_gene: TRBV25-1
j_gene: TRBJ2-2
abundance: .
d_gene: .
CDR3aa: CASSEGRKPNTGELFF

v_gene: TRBV11-2
j_gene: TRBJ2-1
abundance: .
d_gene: TRBD2
CDR3aa: CASSFTPGGYNEQFF

v_gene: TRBV20-1
j_gene: TRBJ2-1
abundance: .
d_gene: .
CDR3aa: CSVTGDNEQFF

v_gene: TRBV27
j_gene: TRBJ2-7
abundance: .
d_gene: .
CDR3aa: CASSFRTPSYEQYF

v_gene: TRBV11-2
j_gene: TRBJ2-1
abundance: .
d_gene: TRBD2
CDR3aa: CASSTGRDEQFF